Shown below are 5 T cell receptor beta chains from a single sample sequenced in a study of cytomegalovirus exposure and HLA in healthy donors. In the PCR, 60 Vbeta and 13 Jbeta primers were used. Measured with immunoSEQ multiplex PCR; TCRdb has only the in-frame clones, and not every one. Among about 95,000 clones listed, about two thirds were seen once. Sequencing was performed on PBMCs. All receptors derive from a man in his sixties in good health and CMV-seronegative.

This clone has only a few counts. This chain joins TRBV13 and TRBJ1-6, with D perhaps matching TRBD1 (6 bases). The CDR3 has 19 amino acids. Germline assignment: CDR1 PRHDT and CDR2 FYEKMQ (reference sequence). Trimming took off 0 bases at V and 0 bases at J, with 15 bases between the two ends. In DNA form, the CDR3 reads TGTGCCAGCAGCTTAGGCAATAGGGGGAGCAGCTCCTATAATTCACCCCTCCACTTT. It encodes CASSLGNRGSSSYNSPLHF.

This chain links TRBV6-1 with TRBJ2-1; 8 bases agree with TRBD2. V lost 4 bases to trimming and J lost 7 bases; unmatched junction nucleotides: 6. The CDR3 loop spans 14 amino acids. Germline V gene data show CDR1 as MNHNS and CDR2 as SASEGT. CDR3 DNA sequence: TGTGCCAGCAGTGCCCTAGCGGGTTCGAATGAGCAGTTCTTC. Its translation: CASSALAGSNEQFF.

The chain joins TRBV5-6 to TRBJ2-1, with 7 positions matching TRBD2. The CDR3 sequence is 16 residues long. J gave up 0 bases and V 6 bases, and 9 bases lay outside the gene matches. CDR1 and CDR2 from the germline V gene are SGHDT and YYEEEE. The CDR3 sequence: CASTTLAPSSYNEQFF. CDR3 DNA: TGTGCCAGCACCACACTAGCGCCCAGCTCCTACAATGAGCAGTTCTTC.

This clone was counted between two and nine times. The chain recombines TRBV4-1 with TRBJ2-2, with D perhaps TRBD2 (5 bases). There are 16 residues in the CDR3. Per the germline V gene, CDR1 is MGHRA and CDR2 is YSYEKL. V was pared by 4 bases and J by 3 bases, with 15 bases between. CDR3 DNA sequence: TGCGCCAGCAGCCCCGGACTTCTGCGTCACACCGGGGAGCTGTTTTTT. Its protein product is CASSPGLLRHTGELFF.

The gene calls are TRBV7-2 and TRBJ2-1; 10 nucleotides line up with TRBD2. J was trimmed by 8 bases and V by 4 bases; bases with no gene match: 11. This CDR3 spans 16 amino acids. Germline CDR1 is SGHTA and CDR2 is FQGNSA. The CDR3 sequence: CASSSSSGGPQDEQFF. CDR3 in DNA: TGTGCCAGCAGCTCCAGTAGCGGGGGGCCCCAGGATGAGCAGTTCTTC.